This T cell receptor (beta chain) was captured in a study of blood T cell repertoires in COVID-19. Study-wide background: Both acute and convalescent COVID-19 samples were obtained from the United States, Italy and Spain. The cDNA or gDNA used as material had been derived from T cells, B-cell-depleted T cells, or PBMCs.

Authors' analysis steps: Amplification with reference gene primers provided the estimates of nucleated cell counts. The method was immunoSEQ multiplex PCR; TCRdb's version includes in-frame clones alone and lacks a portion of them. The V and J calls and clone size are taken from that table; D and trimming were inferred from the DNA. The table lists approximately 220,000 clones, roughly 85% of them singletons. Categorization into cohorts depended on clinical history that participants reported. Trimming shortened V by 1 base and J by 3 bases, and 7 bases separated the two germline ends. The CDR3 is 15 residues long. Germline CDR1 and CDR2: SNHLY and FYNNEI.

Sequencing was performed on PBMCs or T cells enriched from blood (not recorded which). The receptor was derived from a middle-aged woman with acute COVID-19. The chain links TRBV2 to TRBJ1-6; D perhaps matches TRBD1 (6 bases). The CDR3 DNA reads TGTGCCAGCAGTGAAGTACAGGGCTATAATTCACCCCTCCACTTT. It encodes CASSEVQGYNSPLHF.